The rows below give T cell receptor beta chains drawn from one sample of a study of blood T cell repertoires in COVID-19. The repertoire was sequenced with immunoSEQ multiplex PCR; TCRdb's copy has only in-frame clones and lacks some. The sample consists of some 74,000 clones, roughly 86% of them appearing once. Sample: peripheral blood. The receptors derive from a man aged 45-65 years with acute or convalescent COVID-19. Both conserved end residues are trimmed from each CDR3. The order of the fields is J gene, V gene, CDR3 protein.

>TRBJ2-5|TRBV6-5
ASSQGENRETQY
>TRBJ1-5|TRBV6-5
ASKGTEHNQPQH
>TRBJ1-3|TRBV5-1
ASSGDRAGNTIY
>TRBJ1-2|TRBV2
ASSEAGGSYGYT
>TRBJ2-7|TRBV6-5
ASRDRGLDEQY
>TRBJ2-7|TRBV27
ASSLSRQVGYEQY
>TRBJ1-6|TRBV27
ASSLSRSLYNSPLH
>TRBJ2-7|TRBV28
ASSFNRDYYEQY
>TRBJ1-5|TRBV6-6
ASSYSSLNQPQH
>TRBJ1-6|TRBV13
ASTLQGIGNSPLH
>TRBJ2-7|TRBV6-5
ASSLDRYSSYEQY
>TRBJ1-4|TRBV28
ASRETGGHNEKLF
>TRBJ2-5|TRBV24-1
ATSGRFILAGGILRETQY
>TRBJ1-5|TRBV19
ASRGSGGNQPQH
>TRBJ2-5|TRBV5-1
ASSFFSGGPGETQY
>TRBJ1-5|TRBV10-2
ASSESRQVGQPQH
>TRBJ1-2|TRBV2
ATQGRVNWDGYT
>TRBJ2-3|TRBV7-3
ASSLFRPEMVPGGPSTDTQY
>TRBJ2-1|TRBV5-4
ASSLAASGYNEQF
>TRBJ2-5|TRBV5-1
ASSGGAGPQETQY
>TRBJ2-7|TRBV5-4
ASSLDRVNEQY
>TRBJ2-3|TRBV6-2/TRBV6-3
ASSRAGVTDTQY
>TRBJ2-7|TRBV30
AWSVDFGGSDEQY